Listed below are T cell receptor beta chains from one sample, sequenced in a study of radiotherapy plus CTLA-4 blockade in lung cancer. Sequencing used immunoSEQ multiplex PCR; TCRdb keeps in-frame clones, though not all of them. The data show over 80,000 clones, 75% to 90% seen once. Here the sequenced sample was peripheral blood, taken from a patient treated with radiotherapy plus ipilimumab. The receptors shown here come from a human donor with non-small cell lung cancer who had stable disease on radiotherapy plus ipilimumab. CDR3s include the opening cysteine and the closing phenylalanine or tryptophan. A D gene is named only where the DNA matches it firmly. Only part of the rows carry a size: once, few, many, or a class if the clone is expanded.

v_gene: TRBV10-3
abundance: few
j_gene: TRBJ1-5
d_gene: .
CDR3nt: TGTGCCGTCGGGCCCCGGGATCAGCCCCAGCATTTT
CDR3aa: CAVGPRDQPQHF

v_gene: TRBV5-4
abundance: .
j_gene: TRBJ1-3
d_gene: .
CDR3nt: TGTGCCAGCAGCTTGGACAGTCATAGCTCTGGAAACACCATATATTTT
CDR3aa: CASSLDSHSSGNTIYF

v_gene: TRBV19
abundance: .
j_gene: TRBJ2-1
d_gene: .
CDR3nt: TGTGCCAGTCGTGCAGGGGCATTATACAATGAGCAGTTCTTC
CDR3aa: CASRAGALYNEQFF

v_gene: TRBV9
abundance: .
j_gene: TRBJ2-1
d_gene: TRBD2
CDR3nt: TGTGCCAGCAGCGTAGGAGCGGGGGGGCCCCATGAGCAGTTCTTC
CDR3aa: CASSVGAGGPHEQFF

v_gene: TRBV14
abundance: .
j_gene: TRBJ1-1
d_gene: TRBD1
CDR3nt: TGTGCCAGCAGCCTTAGGACAGGGGGTCGAACTGAAGCTTTCTTT
CDR3aa: CASSLRTGGRTEAFF

v_gene: TRBV5-1
abundance: .
j_gene: TRBJ2-1
d_gene: TRBD1
CDR3nt: TGCGCCAGCAGCTGGGACAGGGGAGGCTACAATGAGCAGTTCTTC
CDR3aa: CASSWDRGGYNEQFF

v_gene: TRBV5-4
abundance: .
j_gene: TRBJ1-1
d_gene: .
CDR3nt: TGTGCCAGCAGCTTGGCCCTCTTCGGCACTGAAGCTTTCTTT
CDR3aa: CASSLALFGTEAFF

v_gene: TRBV21-1
abundance: .
j_gene: TRBJ1-5
d_gene: .
CDR3nt: TGTGCCAGCAGCAAACCCCAGGACAGGGTTATCCCCCAGCATTTT
CDR3aa: CASSKPQDRVIPQHF

v_gene: TRBV6-5
abundance: .
j_gene: TRBJ1-1
d_gene: .
CDR3nt: TGTGCCAGCAGTATCGCTGACCGGGGTGAAGCTTTCTTT
CDR3aa: CASSIADRGEAFF

v_gene: TRBV4-1
abundance: .
j_gene: TRBJ2-5
d_gene: TRBD2
CDR3nt: TGCGCCAGCAGCCAGTGGGCACTAGCGGGACAAGAGACCCAGTACTTC
CDR3aa: CASSQWALAGQETQYF

v_gene: TRBV11-2
abundance: .
j_gene: TRBJ2-1
d_gene: .
CDR3nt: TGTGCCAGCAGCTTTGCCTACAATGAGCAGTTCTTC
CDR3aa: CASSFAYNEQFF

v_gene: TRBV18
abundance: .
j_gene: TRBJ2-7
d_gene: TRBD1
CDR3nt: TGTGCCAGCTCTCTGACAGGGGCGAGCTCCTACGAGCAGTACTTC
CDR3aa: CASSLTGASSYEQYF

v_gene: TRBV28
abundance: .
j_gene: TRBJ1-1
d_gene: TRBD1
CDR3nt: TGTGCCAGCAGTTTATGGAGAGGGGGCCACACTGAAGCTTTCTTT
CDR3aa: CASSLWRGGHTEAFF

v_gene: TRBV19
abundance: .
j_gene: TRBJ1-6
d_gene: TRBD1
CDR3nt: TGTGCCAGTAGTGACAGGGTGGCCTATAATTCACCCCTCCACTTT
CDR3aa: CASSDRVAYNSPLHF

v_gene: TRBV28
abundance: .
j_gene: TRBJ2-7
d_gene: .
CDR3nt: TGTGCCAGCAGTAACGGAGGTACTGGCGAGCAGTACTTC
CDR3aa: CASSNGGTGEQYF

v_gene: TRBV9
abundance: .
j_gene: TRBJ2-5
d_gene: TRBD2
CDR3nt: TGTGCCAGCAGTCGGAGGGCTAGCGGGAGTTCCCAAGAGACCCAGTACTTC
CDR3aa: CASSRRASGSSQETQYF

v_gene: TRBV11-3
abundance: .
j_gene: TRBJ2-7
d_gene: TRBD2
CDR3nt: TGTGCCAGCAGCGTCAGGGGACTAGCGGGAATAACCTACGAGCAGTACTTC
CDR3aa: CASSVRGLAGITYEQYF

v_gene: TRBV18
abundance: .
j_gene: TRBJ1-5
d_gene: TRBD1
CDR3nt: TGTGCCAGCTCACCCGGACAGGTTTCCAATCAGCCCCAGCATTTT
CDR3aa: CASSPGQVSNQPQHF

v_gene: TRBV7-9
abundance: .
j_gene: TRBJ2-5
d_gene: .
CDR3nt: TGTGCCAGCAGCTCGAATAGGGCACGGACCCAGTACTTC
CDR3aa: CASSSNRARTQYF

v_gene: TRBV25-1
abundance: few
j_gene: TRBJ2-1
d_gene: TRBD1
CDR3nt: TGTGCCAGCAGCCTCACAGGGGTGGTCAATGAGCAGTTCTTC
CDR3aa: CASSLTGVVNEQFF

v_gene: TRBV19
abundance: .
j_gene: TRBJ2-7
d_gene: TRBD1
CDR3nt: TGTGCCAGTAGTATAGATCCAGGGACAGGGAGGAACGAGCAGTACTTC
CDR3aa: CASSIDPGTGRNEQYF

v_gene: TRBV7-3
abundance: .
j_gene: TRBJ2-2
d_gene: TRBD2
CDR3nt: TGTGCCAGCAGCCTTAGCGGGGGTGACGGGGAGCTGTTTTTT
CDR3aa: CASSLSGGDGELFF

v_gene: TRBV5-1
abundance: .
j_gene: TRBJ2-6
d_gene: .
CDR3nt: TGCGCCAGCAGCTGGGGCCTACGCCAGTCTGGGGCCAACGTCCTGACTTTC
CDR3aa: CASSWGLRQSGANVLTF

v_gene: TRBV5-1
abundance: .
j_gene: TRBJ1-1
d_gene: .
CDR3nt: TGCGCCAGCAGCTTGGCAGGAGGTAGAAACACTGAAGCTTTCTTT
CDR3aa: CASSLAGGRNTEAFF

v_gene: TRBV6-8
abundance: .
j_gene: TRBJ2-6
d_gene: TRBD1
CDR3nt: TGTGCCACCGAGACAGGGCCTGGGCCCAACGTCCTGACTTTC
CDR3aa: CATETGPGPNVLTF

v_gene: TRBV11-2
abundance: .
j_gene: TRBJ2-7
d_gene: .
CDR3nt: TGTGCCAGCAGCCCCAGAAGCGAGCAGTACTTC
CDR3aa: CASSPRSEQYF

v_gene: TRBV5-1
abundance: .
j_gene: TRBJ2-7
d_gene: .
CDR3nt: TGCGCCAGCACACAAATCACCGGGACCCCCCGCGAGCAGTACTTC
CDR3aa: CASTQITGTPREQYF

v_gene: TRBV28
abundance: .
j_gene: TRBJ2-2
d_gene: .
CDR3nt: TGTGCCAGCAGCCCTGGACAGGGACTAACCGGGGAGCTGTTTTTT
CDR3aa: CASSPGQGLTGELFF

v_gene: TRBV10-2
abundance: .
j_gene: TRBJ2-7
d_gene: TRBD1
CDR3nt: TGCGCCAGCAGGGACAGGGGGAAAGTCTACGAGCAGTACTTC
CDR3aa: CASRDRGKVYEQYF

v_gene: TRBV10-3
abundance: .
j_gene: TRBJ1-6
d_gene: TRBD1
CDR3nt: TGTGCCATCAGGGAGGGGGCGAATCCCTCCTCACCCCTCCACTTT
CDR3aa: CAIREGANPSSPLHF

v_gene: TRBV29-1
abundance: .
j_gene: TRBJ2-7
d_gene: TRBD2
CDR3nt: TGCAGTGTAGCGGGGGGTAGCTCCTACGAGCAGTACTTC
CDR3aa: CSVAGGSSYEQYF

v_gene: TRBV5-1
abundance: .
j_gene: TRBJ1-1
d_gene: .
CDR3nt: TGCGCCAGCAGCCCGGGAGGTCCGAACACTGAAGCTTTCTTT
CDR3aa: CASSPGGPNTEAFF

v_gene: TRBV7-2
abundance: .
j_gene: TRBJ2-7
d_gene: .
CDR3nt: TGTGCCAGCAGCTTAGGGTCCCGAGGTAGCGAGCGTACCTACGAGCAGTACTTC
CDR3aa: CASSLGSRGSERTYEQYF

v_gene: TRBV15
abundance: .
j_gene: TRBJ2-1
d_gene: .
CDR3nt: TGTGCCACCAGCAGACTAACAGGGTACGTCGATGAGCAGTTCTTC
CDR3aa: CATSRLTGYVDEQFF

v_gene: TRBV18
abundance: .
j_gene: TRBJ2-7
d_gene: .
CDR3nt: TGTGCCAGCTCACCGGATCACCGCCTCTCCTACGAGCAGTACTTC
CDR3aa: CASSPDHRLSYEQYF

v_gene: TRBV6-5
abundance: .
j_gene: TRBJ1-6
d_gene: .
CDR3nt: TGTGCCAGCAGTTACGGACCAGAGAATTCACCCCTCCACTTT
CDR3aa: CASSYGPENSPLHF

v_gene: TRBV28
abundance: .
j_gene: TRBJ1-2
d_gene: .
CDR3nt: TGTGCCAGCAGTTTCGGGAGCTATGGCTACACCTTC
CDR3aa: CASSFGSYGYTF

v_gene: TRBV2
abundance: .
j_gene: TRBJ2-3
d_gene: .
CDR3nt: TGTGCCAGCAATAAGGAAAATACGCAGTATTTT
CDR3aa: CASNKENTQYF

v_gene: TRBV28
abundance: .
j_gene: TRBJ2-3
d_gene: TRBD2
CDR3nt: TGTGCCAGCAGCCTCCCCAGCGGGAGAGGTGAGGGCACAGATACGCAGTATTTT
CDR3aa: CASSLPSGRGEGTDTQYF

v_gene: TRBV28
abundance: .
j_gene: TRBJ2-1
d_gene: .
CDR3nt: TGTGCCAGCAGCCGCCGGCTAGGCTCCTACAATGAGCAGTTCTTC
CDR3aa: CASSRRLGSYNEQFF

v_gene: TRBV28
abundance: .
j_gene: TRBJ1-5
d_gene: .
CDR3nt: TGTGCCAGCAGTGGACCTCTGGGGCTTGGGAATCAGCCCCAGCATTTT
CDR3aa: CASSGPLGLGNQPQHF

v_gene: TRBV18
abundance: .
j_gene: TRBJ1-4
d_gene: .
CDR3nt: TGTGCCAGCTCACCCGATGCCGCAACTAATGAAAAACTGTTTTTT
CDR3aa: CASSPDAATNEKLFF

v_gene: TRBV7-9
abundance: .
j_gene: TRBJ1-6
d_gene: TRBD1
CDR3nt: TGTGCCAGCAGCGCACCGGGACAGGGTTCACCCCTCCACTTT
CDR3aa: CASSAPGQGSPLHF

v_gene: TRBV18
abundance: .
j_gene: TRBJ2-1
d_gene: .
CDR3nt: TGTGCCAGCTCACCCCGCCGCCTGGGGGCCTACAATGAGCAGTTCTTC
CDR3aa: CASSPRRLGAYNEQFF

v_gene: TRBV7-8
abundance: .
j_gene: TRBJ2-7
d_gene: TRBD2
CDR3nt: TGTGCCAGCAGCTTAGGAGAGCGGGGGAGCTCCTACGAGCAGTACTTC
CDR3aa: CASSLGERGSSYEQYF

v_gene: TRBV5-1
abundance: .
j_gene: TRBJ1-1
d_gene: .
CDR3nt: TGCGCCAGCAGCGCCTTCTCCACACAGGAGGGGACTGAAGCTTTCTTT
CDR3aa: CASSAFSTQEGTEAFF

v_gene: TRBV5-8
abundance: .
j_gene: TRBJ1-6
d_gene: TRBD1
CDR3nt: TGTGCCAGCAGCCCAGGACAGGGGACGAATACGAATTCACCCCTCCACTTT
CDR3aa: CASSPGQGTNTNSPLHF

v_gene: TRBV29-1
abundance: .
j_gene: TRBJ1-1
d_gene: TRBD1
CDR3nt: TGCAGCGCCCGAGACAGGGCTGAAGCTTTCTTT
CDR3aa: CSARDRAEAFF

v_gene: TRBV9
abundance: .
j_gene: TRBJ2-2
d_gene: TRBD1
CDR3nt: TGTGCCAGCAGCGTTTCCCGGGACAGGGGGACAACCGGGGAGCTGTTTTTT
CDR3aa: CASSVSRDRGTTGELFF

v_gene: TRBV6-1
abundance: .
j_gene: TRBJ1-2
d_gene: .
CDR3nt: TGTGCCAGCAGTGAAGCGGGTGTCTATGGCTACACCTTC
CDR3aa: CASSEAGVYGYTF

v_gene: TRBV18
abundance: once
j_gene: TRBJ2-2
d_gene: .
CDR3nt: TGTGCCAGCTCACCATTAGAGGGATCCACCGGGGAGCTGTTTTTT
CDR3aa: CASSPLEGSTGELFF

v_gene: TRBV7-9
abundance: .
j_gene: TRBJ2-3
d_gene: TRBD1
CDR3nt: TGTGCCAGCAGCTCGACAGGGGGTTACACAGATACGCAGTATTTT
CDR3aa: CASSSTGGYTDTQYF

v_gene: TRBV19
abundance: .
j_gene: TRBJ1-5
d_gene: .
CDR3nt: TGTGCCAGTAGTATAGACCCTCGCGGGGGGCCTCAGCCCCAGCATTTT
CDR3aa: CASSIDPRGGPQPQHF

v_gene: TRBV7-6
abundance: .
j_gene: TRBJ1-2
d_gene: TRBD1
CDR3nt: TGTGCCAGCAGTCAAGGACAGGGTGATGGCTACACCTTC
CDR3aa: CASSQGQGDGYTF

v_gene: TRBV28
abundance: .
j_gene: TRBJ2-7
d_gene: .
CDR3nt: TGTGCCAGCAGCTCTACCCTGCTGCGGCAGTGCTTC
CDR3aa: CASSSTLLRQCF